What follows are 23 T cell receptor beta chains derived from one specimen sequenced in a study of spatial heterogeneity in lung cancer. TCRdb itself ran the 5' RACE reads through MiXCR, one entry per CDR3 protein. Of tens of thousands of distinct CDR3 sequences detected, roughly 12% appear once; the ten largest clones hold 42%. The time point is: sample taken at primary tumor resection. Unsorted samples of tumor, nontumor lung or frozen PBMC had their whole RNA sequenced. The sequencing here drew on PBMCs, taken at surgery. These receptors were obtained from a female donor with early-stage non-small cell lung cancer.

This clonotype was detected ten times or more. The CDR3 DNA reads as TGCAGCGTGCCGGACAGGACCGAAGCTTTCTTT. Its protein is CSVPDRTEAFF. The chain joins TRBV29-1 to TRBJ1-1; TRBD1 aligns across 7 bases. CDR3 size: 11 residues. Trimming took 6 bases from V and 8 from J; bases not matched to a gene: 6. Germline CDR1 is SQVTM and CDR2 is ANQGSEA.

Many counts were recorded for this clonotype. The CDR3 spells CASSLGTVNQPQHF. The CDR3 DNA reads as TGTGCCAGCAGTTTGGGGACAGTCAATCAGCCCCAGCATTTT. This chain joins TRBV12-3 or TRBV12-4 and TRBJ1-5; 7 nucleotides align to TRBD1. This CDR3 spans 14 amino acids. V lost 3 bases to trimming and J lost 3 bases; unmatched junction nucleotides: 2.

There are many counts of this clonotype. The CDR3 DNA is TGTGCCAGCGGGGGACTCACTGAAGCTTTCTTT. It is translated as CASGGLTEAFF. This chain links TRBV28 with TRBJ1-1; D perhaps matches TRBD1 (5 bases). The germline CDR1 and CDR2 sequences are MDHEN and SYDVKM. The length of the CDR3 is 11 residues. The V and J ends lost 8 bases and 4 bases respectively, with 8 bases between them.

This clonotype has more than one count but fewer than ten. The rearrangement links TRBV11-2 to TRBJ2-1, with 8 bases fitting TRBD2. The CDR3 is 16 residues long. Trimming at V came to 4 bases and at J to 3 bases, leaving 8 bases not matched to a gene. Looked up from germline, CDR1 is SGHAT and CDR2 is FQNNGV. The CDR3 reads CASSSLRAGDYNEQFF. The CDR3 DNA sequence: TGTGCCAGCAGCTCCCTAAGAGCGGGGGACTACAATGAGCAGTTCTTC.

This clonotype was seen repeatedly, ten times or more. This chain joins TRBV5-1 and TRBJ1-5; D remains unclear. The CDR3 loop spans 14 amino acids. The V gene's germline CDR1 is SGHRS and CDR2 YFSETQ. V was pared by 0 bases and J by 6 bases, with 10 bases between. CDR3 amino acids: CASSLGDNSQPQHF. The CDR3 DNA follows: TGCGCCAGCAGCTTGGGAGACAACAGTCAGCCCCAGCATTTT. Full variable domain (missing parts from reference TRBV5-1 and TRBJ1-5): KAGVTQTPRYLIKTRGQQVTLSCSPISGHRSVSWYQQTPGQGLQFLFEYFSETQRNKGNFPGRFSGRQFSNSRSEMNVSTLELGDSALYLCASSLGDNSQPQHFGDGTRLSIL.

This clonotype was detected many times. The chain carries TRBV20-1 and TRBJ1-6; a weak D match, TRBD1 (6 bases). Germline V gives CDR1 DFQATT, CDR2 SNEGSKA (reference sequence). The ends were cut back, 5 bases at V and 13 bases at J, with 12 bases in the middle. The CDR3 is 11 amino acids. The CDR3 DNA follows: TGCAGTGCTCCTACAGGGTCCCCCCTCCACTTT. Protein sequence: CSAPTGSPLHF.

The V and J genes are TRBV4-3 and TRBJ2-7; the D gene is possibly TRBD1 (6 bases). The germline V and J ends were trimmed by 4 bases and 5 bases, with 21 bases remaining between them. Germline CDR1 and CDR2: LGHNA and YSLEER. This CDR3 comprises 16 residues. CDR3 bases: TGCGCCAGCAGCCCGCGGGTTGCAGGGGAAAGTAACGAGCAGTACTTC. This codes for CASSPRVAGESNEQYF.

This clonotype was counted only a few times. The chain employs TRBV7-2 and TRBJ1-6; unclear D gene. The ends were cut back, 1 base at V and 0 bases at J, with 10 bases in the middle. In germline, CDR1 is SGHTA, CDR2 FQGNSA. There are 17 residues in the CDR3. This CDR3 is CASSLGFRSSYNSPLHF. CDR3 nucleotide sequence: TGTGCCAGCAGCTTAGGCTTCCGGAGCTCCTATAATTCACCCCTCCACTTT.

V and J are TRBV27 and TRBJ2-2; no definite D call. In germline, CDR1 is MNHEY, CDR2 SMNVEV (reference sequence). With 11 bases removed from V and 2 bases from J, the gap between germline ends came to 18 bases. The CDR3 sequence is 15 residues long. The CDR3 nucleotides are TGTGCCTCCACGTGGGGTAGTACAAACACCGGGGAGCTGTTTTTT. Its translation: CASTWGSTNTGELFF.

The chain uses TRBV12-3 or TRBV12-4 and TRBJ2-5; a possible D gene is TRBD2 (5 bases). The CDR3 has 15 residues. Trimming left V 6 bases short and J 5 bases short, with 19 bases between. The CDR3 loop reads CASRETAGLEETQYF. The CDR3 bases are TGTGCCAGCAGAGAGACCGCGGGCCTGGAGGAGACCCAGTACTTC.

The chain links TRBV27 to TRBJ2-5; 8 bases align to TRBD2. This CDR3 spans 13 amino acids. CDR1 MNHEY and CDR2 SMNVEV come from the germline V gene (reference sequence). The J segment lost 7 bases and the V segment lost 7 bases, leaving 8 bases of the junction unmatched. In nucleotides, the CDR3 is TGTGCCAGCACCCCCAACCGGGGGGGGACCCAGTACTTC. Its protein product is CASTPNRGGTQYF.

This clonotype has just a few counts. This chain joins TRBV14 and TRBJ2-3; TRBD2 aligns across 8 bases. CDR3 length equals 17 residues. Germline CDR1 is SGHDN and CDR2 is FVKESK. The ends lost 0 bases at V and 2 bases at J; junction bases unmatched: 7. The CDR3 loop is CASSQDRLAGFTDTQYF. The CDR3 region has the DNA TGTGCCAGCAGCCAAGACCGGCTAGCGGGCTTCACAGATACGCAGTATTTT. Based on the CDR3 plus reference TRBV14 and TRBJ2-3, the full variable domain is EAGVTQFPSHSVIEKGQTVTLRCDPISGHDNLYWYRRVMGKEIKFLLHFVKESKQDESGMPNNRFLAERTGGTYSTLKVQPAELEDSGVYFCASSQDRLAGFTDTQYFGPGTRLTVL.

This clonotype has at least ten counts. The chain carries TRBV7-2 and TRBJ1-1; possible D gene TRBD1, 6 bases. Germline V lookup: CDR1 SGHTA, CDR2 FQGNSA. CDR3 size: 15 residues. Trimming pared 2 bases from V and 1 base from J, leaving 11 bases between. The CDR3 here is CASSLMGTPNTEAFF. As DNA, the CDR3 is TGTGCCAGCAGCTTAATGGGGACACCGAACACTGAAGCTTTCTTT.

This clonotype was found a few times. V and J are TRBV2 and TRBJ1-1, with 7 bases fitting TRBD1. The CDR3 loop spans 16 amino acids. V shed 11 bases and J 0 bases; nucleotides not matched to a gene: 15. The V gene's germline CDR1 is SNHLY and CDR2 FYNNEI. As DNA, the CDR3 is TGTGCCGGAAGAATTGACAGGGACTGGCTGAACACTGAAGCTTTCTTT. This encodes CAGRIDRDWLNTEAFF.

This clonotype was recorded many times. Here the CDR3 reads CASSLGQGYTEAFF. The DNA of the CDR3 is TGCGCCAGCAGCTTGGGACAGGGGTACACTGAAGCTTTCTTT. This chain connects TRBV5-1 to TRBJ1-1; TRBD1 matches 8 bases. The CDR3 is 14 amino acids. Germline CDR1 is SGHRS and CDR2 is YFSETQ. The V and J ends lost 0 bases and 3 bases, in that order; junction bases with no gene match: 1.

This clonotype has a count of ten or more. J is TRBJ1-1 and V is TRBV7-9; possibly TRBD1 for D (5 bases). V was shortened by 2 bases and J by 1 base, with 14 bases between the two germline ends. The CDR3 contains 16 residues. Per the germline V gene, CDR1 is SEHNR and CDR2 is FQNEAQ (reference sequence). CDR3 sequence: CASSLSSGQGNTEAFF. The CDR3 DNA follows: TGTGCCAGCAGCTTAAGTTCAGGGCAGGGGAACACTGAAGCTTTCTTT.

This clonotype occurred a few times. This chain uses TRBV20-1 with TRBJ1-2; D remains unclear. The CDR3 runs to 12 residues. Germline lookup yields CDR1 DFQATT and CDR2 SNEGSKA (reference sequence). V gave up 5 bases and J gave up 2 bases, with 9 bases separating them. The CDR3 sequence: CSAHSGNYGYTF. The DNA for the CDR3 is TGCAGTGCTCACTCAGGAAACTATGGCTACACCTTC.

This clonotype was seen only a few times. The chain combines TRBV20-1 with TRBJ1-1; D is uncertain. The CDR3 contains 15 residues. The germline V gene has CDR1 DFQATT and CDR2 SNEGSKA (reference sequence). V dropped 0 bases and J dropped 4 bases, with 15 bases sitting between them. CDR3 DNA sequence: TGCAGTGCTAGAGATGGGAAGGGATTCGGCACTGAAGCTTTCTTT. It encodes CSARDGKGFGTEAFF.

This sequence joins TRBV5-1 and TRBJ2-7; possible D gene TRBD2, 6 bases. Per germline, CDR1 SGHRS and CDR2 YFSETQ. CDR3 size: 16 residues. Trimming took 0 bases from V and 0 from J, leaving 13 bases between them. DNA of the CDR3: TGCGCCAGCAGCTTGGGGGGAGGACGTAGCTCCTACGAGCAGTACTTC. Translation gives CASSLGGGRSSYEQYF. The full variable domain, rest sourced from reference TRBV5-1 and TRBJ2-7, is KAGVTQTPRYLIKTRGQQVTLSCSPISGHRSVSWYQQTPGQGLQFLFEYFSETQRNKGNFPGRFSGRQFSNSRSEMNVSTLELGDSALYLCASSLGGGRSSYEQYFGPGTRLTVT.

This clonotype came up many times. This chain joins TRBV6-2 or TRBV6-3 and TRBJ2-7; a possible D gene is TRBD1 (6 bases). The CDR3 is made up of 14 amino acids. The V and J ends lost 3 bases and 4 bases respectively, with 13 bases between them. Germline V gene data show CDR1 as MNHEY and CDR2 as SVGEGT. The CDR3 nucleotides are TGTGCCAGCAGTTATTCAGGGGTGAATTACGAGCAGTACTTC. This gives the protein CASSYSGVNYEQYF.

This clonotype was counted ten times or more. This chain joins TRBV5-4 and TRBJ2-2; D is uncertain. CDR1 is SGHNT and CDR2 is YYREEE in the germline V gene (reference sequence). The CDR3 spans 15 residues. Trimming took off 0 bases at V and 2 bases at J, with 8 bases between the two ends. Here the CDR3 reads CASSLGSGNTGELFF. The CDR3 DNA sequence: TGTGCCAGCAGCTTGGGTTCTGGAAACACCGGGGAGCTGTTTTTT. Full variable domain (missing parts from reference TRBV5-4 and TRBJ2-2): ETGVTQSPTHLIKTRGQQVTLRCSSQSGHNTVSWYQQALGQGPQFIFQYYREEENGRGNFPPRFSGLQFPNYSSELNVNALELDDSALYLCASSLGSGNTGELFFGEGSRLTVL.

This sequence joins TRBV4-2 and TRBJ1-3; D gene unclear. The CDR3 has 13 residues. Germline values: CDR1 LGHNA, CDR2 YNFKEQ. V lost 0 bases, J lost 8 bases, and 8 bases lay in between. The CDR3 here is CASSQDEGHTIYF. DNA of the CDR3: TGTGCCAGCAGCCAAGATGAGGGCCACACCATATATTTT.

This clonotype appeared a few times. The CDR3 DNA reads as TGTGCCAGCAGCTTAGGGGGCCTCGACTACACCTTC. It is translated as CASSLGGLDYTF. The chain combines TRBV7-8 with TRBJ1-2, with D possibly matching TRBD1 (5 bases). Germline assignment: CDR1 SGHVS and CDR2 FQNEAQ. This CDR3 is built from 12 residues. V was clipped by 1 base and J by 10 bases, with 10 bases between them.